A single T cell receptor beta chain is shown here with its context. The sample is drawn from a study of blood T cell repertoires in COVID-19. Trimming stripped 1 base from V and 6 bases from J, with 22 bases between. Germline values: CDR1 LGHDT, CDR2 YNNKEL (reference sequence). The CDR3 is 18 residues long. Profiling relied on immunoSEQ multiplex PCR, and the TCRdb table lists in-frame clones only, not all of them. The sample lists around 200,000 clones; about nine tenths were seen once. This sequence joins TRBV3-1 (or the pseudogene TRBV3-2) and TRBJ2-4, with D unclear. Sample: peripheral blood. The sequence derives from a man between 40 and 49 years old with acute or convalescent COVID-19. The DNA for the CDR3 is TGTGCCAGCAGCCAAGGGGTAGTAAGGCCCAGGTTAGGAAACATTCAGTACTTC. As protein: CASSQGVVRPRLGNIQYF.